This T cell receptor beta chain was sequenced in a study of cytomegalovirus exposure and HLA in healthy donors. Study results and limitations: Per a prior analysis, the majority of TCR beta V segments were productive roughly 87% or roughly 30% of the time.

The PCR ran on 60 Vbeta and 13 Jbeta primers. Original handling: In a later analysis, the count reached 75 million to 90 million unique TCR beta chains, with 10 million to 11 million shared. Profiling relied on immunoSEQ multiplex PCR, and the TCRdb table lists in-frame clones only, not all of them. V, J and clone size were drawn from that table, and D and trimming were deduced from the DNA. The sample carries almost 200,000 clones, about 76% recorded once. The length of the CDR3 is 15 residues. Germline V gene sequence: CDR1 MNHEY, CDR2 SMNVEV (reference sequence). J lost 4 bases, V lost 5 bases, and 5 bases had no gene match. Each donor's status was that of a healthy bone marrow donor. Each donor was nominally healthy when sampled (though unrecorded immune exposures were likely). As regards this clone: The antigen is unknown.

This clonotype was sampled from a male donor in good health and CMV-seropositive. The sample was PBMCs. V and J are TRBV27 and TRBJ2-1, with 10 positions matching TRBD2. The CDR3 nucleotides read TGTGCCAGCAGTCCGTGGACTAGCGGTTACAATGAGCAGTTCTTC. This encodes CASSPWTSGYNEQFF.